This TCR beta chain was retrieved from a study of T cell responses to AZD1222 COVID-19 vaccine. For this clone: The antigen remains undetermined.

Study-wide findings and caveats: Spike-specific TCR breadth and depth were elevated following two AZD1222 doses.

Assay: immunoSEQ multiplex PCR; the TCRdb copy retains only in-frame clones and omits some. The data hold roughly 160,000 clones, with about 90% observed a single time. After removal of 6 bases from V and 1 base from J, the junction contained 2 bases not matched to a gene. In germline, CDR1 is SQVTM, CDR2 ANQGSEA. This CDR3 has 13 amino acids. The V gene is TRBV29-1, the J gene TRBJ2-2; 7 bases align to TRBD1. This TCR came from an adult in good health. Sequences were derived from peripheral blood, sampled on day 0 of AZD1222 vaccination. CDR3 region: CSVTGVNTGELFF. The CDR3 DNA follows: TGCAGCGTAACAGGGGTGAACACCGGGGAGCTGTTTTTT.